This T cell receptor (beta chain) was identified during a study of T-cell memory formation after mild COVID-19 (dated by TCRdb to the early 2020s). Background on the whole study: TCR sequence clusters from the two donors were found to be largely donor specific. In two donors, T-cell clones that expanded and contracted after mild COVID-19 were tracked by sequencing TCRalpha and TCRbeta repertoires over time. The cohort was made up of two young adult volunteers, one female and one male, who were previously healthy.

Between the V and J ends, shortened by 5 bases and 6 bases respectively, the junction contains 17 bases. The CDR3 covers 14 residues, taking in both the cysteine and the phenylalanine. Just the 42-base CDR3 DNA is kept, in frame starting at base 1. Sequences SSHAT (CDR1) and FNYEAQ (CDR2) are obtained from the germline V gene (reference sequence). Sequenced on an Illumina NovaSeq 6000. TCRalpha and TCRbeta cDNA libraries were constructed by 5'RACE with constant-segment primers, with sample barcodes and unique molecular identifiers being introduced. Trizol reagent was used to extract RNA from every sample. Libraries were amplified in two PCR steps, with a second sample barcode and Illumina TruSeq adapters added in the second step. Sequencing of libraries was performed on an Illumina NovaSeq with 2 x 150 bp paired-end reads. Processing in the source paper ran as follows. Demultiplexing of reads and collapsing into UMI-guided consensus sequences were performed with migec v1.2.7. Using mixcr v2.1.11, UMI consensuses were aligned to TRA and TRB V and J templates and then assembled into clonotypes. A clonotype was counted as expanded or contracted only when both edgeR and NoisET called the clonotype significant, with the noise models trained on biological replicates. edgeR calls used a false discovery rate-adjusted p below 0.01 and a log2 fold-change threshold of 1. As an exploratory analysis of dynamics, PCA with hierarchical clustering was applied to max-normalized trajectories of the 1000 most abundant clonotypes. Each responding clone was given a CD4 or CD8 phenotype based on the CD4+ and CD8+ repertoires, which had been sequenced separately. TCRdb reran the public reads through fastp at Q25 and MiXCR, keeping productive beta chains. Every CDR3 protein is listed once, alongside the most common genes and DNA of its rows. The V and J calls come from TCRdb's annotation, not from the publication. The sample table contains approximately 410,000 distinct CDR3 sequences; only one count was recorded for less than 25% of them. The ten largest clones add up to around 14% of the sample.

The research as a whole found: Some responding clones were detected in pre-infection memory, which suggested that pre-existing cross-reactive memory T cells had joined the SARS-CoV-2 response. Only two mild cases were covered in the study, and larger cohorts including severe cases with pre-infection samples were considered necessary. From day 15 to 85, contracting clones showed balanced CD4/CD8 phenotypes, whereas a second wave of clones that expanded from day 15 to 37 leaned towards CD4+. Contracting CD4+ clones were located mainly in the CM and EM memory subsets, whereas CD8+ clones were found to be enriched in EMRA. Whether the second-wave clones peaking on day 37 were SARS-CoV-2 specific was not confirmed.

Points on this clonotype: Its antigen is not yet known. The record has no base qualities; no much larger clone is one base away.

Ficoll-Paque density gradient centrifugation was used to isolate PBMCs. The rearranged segments are TRBV7-7 and TRBJ2-7; TRBD1 is a possible D gene, resting on 6 matching bases. The sample was PBMCs or a T cell subset sorted from them (not recorded which). This clonotype was sampled from an adult woman who had mild COVID-19 (a few samples of this study predate the infection). The sample titles of this study are shuffled in the database, so cell type and time point are left out; the donor was told from shared clones. The nucleotides are TGTGCCAGCAGCCCTCGGACAGACTTGGGCGAGCAGTACTTC. This codes for CASSPRTDLGEQYF. When the CDR3 is completed using the reference TRBV7-7 and TRBJ2-7 genes on either side, the full variable domain is GAGVSQSPRYKVTKRGQDVTLRCDPISSHATLYWYQQALGQGPEFLTYFNYEAQPDKSGLPSDRFSAERPEGSISTLTIQRTEQRDSAMYRCASSPRTDLGEQYFGPGTRLTVT.